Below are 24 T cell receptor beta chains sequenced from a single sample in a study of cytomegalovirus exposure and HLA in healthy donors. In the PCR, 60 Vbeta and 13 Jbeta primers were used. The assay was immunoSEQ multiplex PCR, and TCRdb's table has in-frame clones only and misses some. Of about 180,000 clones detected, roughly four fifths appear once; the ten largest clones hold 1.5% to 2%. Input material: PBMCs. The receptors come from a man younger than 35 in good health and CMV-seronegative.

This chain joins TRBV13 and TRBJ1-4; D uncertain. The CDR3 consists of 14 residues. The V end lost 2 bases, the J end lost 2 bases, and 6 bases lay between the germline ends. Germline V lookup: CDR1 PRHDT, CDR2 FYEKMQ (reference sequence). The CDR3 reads CASSLSGTNEKLFF. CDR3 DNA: TGTGCCAGCAGCTTAAGCGGGACTAATGAAAAACTGTTTTTT.

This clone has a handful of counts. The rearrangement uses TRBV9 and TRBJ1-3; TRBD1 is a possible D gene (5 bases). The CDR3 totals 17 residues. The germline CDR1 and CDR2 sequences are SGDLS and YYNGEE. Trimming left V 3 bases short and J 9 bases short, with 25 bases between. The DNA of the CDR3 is TGTGCCAGCAGCGGAGGAGGGGACCGTACCCACGGGGTCACCATATATTTT. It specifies CASSGGGDRTHGVTIYF.

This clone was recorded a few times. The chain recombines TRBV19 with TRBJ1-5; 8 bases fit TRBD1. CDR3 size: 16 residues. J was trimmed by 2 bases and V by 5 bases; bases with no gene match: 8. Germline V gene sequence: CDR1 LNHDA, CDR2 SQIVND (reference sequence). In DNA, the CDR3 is TGTGCCAGTAGTCCCCAGGGGGCCGTGGGCAATCAGCCCCAGCATTTT. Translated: CASSPQGAVGNQPQHF. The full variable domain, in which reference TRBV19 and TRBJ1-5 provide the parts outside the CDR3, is DGGITQSPKYLFRKEGQNVTLSCEQNLNHDAMYWYRQDPGQGLRLIYYSQIVNDFQKGDIAEGYSVSREKKESFPLTVTSAQKNPTAFYLCASSPQGAVGNQPQHFGDGTRLSIL.

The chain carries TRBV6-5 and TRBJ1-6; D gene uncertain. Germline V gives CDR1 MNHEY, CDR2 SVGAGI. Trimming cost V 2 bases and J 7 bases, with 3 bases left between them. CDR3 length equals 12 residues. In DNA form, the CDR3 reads TGTGCCAGCAGTTACCAAAATTCACCCCTCCACTTT. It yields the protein CASSYQNSPLHF.

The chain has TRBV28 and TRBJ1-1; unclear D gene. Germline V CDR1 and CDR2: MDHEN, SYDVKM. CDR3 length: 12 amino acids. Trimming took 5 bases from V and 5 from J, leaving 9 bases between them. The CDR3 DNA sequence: TGTGCCAGCAGTGGACTGGGAACTGAAGCTTTCTTT. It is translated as CASSGLGTEAFF.

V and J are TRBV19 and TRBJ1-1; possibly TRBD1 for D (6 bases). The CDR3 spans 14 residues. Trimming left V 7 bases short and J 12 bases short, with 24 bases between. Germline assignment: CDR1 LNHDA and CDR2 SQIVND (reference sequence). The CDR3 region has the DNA TGTGCCAGTAACTTTGCACAGACCATAGGGGGAACTTTCTTT. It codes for CASNFAQTIGGTFF.

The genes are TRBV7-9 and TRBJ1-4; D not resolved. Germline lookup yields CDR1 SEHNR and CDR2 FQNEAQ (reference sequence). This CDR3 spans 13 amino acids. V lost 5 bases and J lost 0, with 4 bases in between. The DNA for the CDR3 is TGTGCCAGCAGCCGTACAACTAATGAAAAACTGTTTTTT. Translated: CASSRTTNEKLFF.

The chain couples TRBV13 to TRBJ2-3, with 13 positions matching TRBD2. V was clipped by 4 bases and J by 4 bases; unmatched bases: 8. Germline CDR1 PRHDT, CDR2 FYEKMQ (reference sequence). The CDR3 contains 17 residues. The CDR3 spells CASSSRTSGGEADTQYF. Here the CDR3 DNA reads TGTGCCAGCAGCTCTCGGACTAGCGGGGGTGAAGCAGATACGCAGTATTTT.

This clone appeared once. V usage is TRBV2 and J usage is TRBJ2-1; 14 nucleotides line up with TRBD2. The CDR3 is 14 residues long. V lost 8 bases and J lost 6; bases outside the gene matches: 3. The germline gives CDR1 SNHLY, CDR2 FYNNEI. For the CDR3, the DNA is TGTGCCAGCTTGGGGACTAGCGGGAGCAATGAGCAGTTCTTC. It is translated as CASLGTSGSNEQFF.

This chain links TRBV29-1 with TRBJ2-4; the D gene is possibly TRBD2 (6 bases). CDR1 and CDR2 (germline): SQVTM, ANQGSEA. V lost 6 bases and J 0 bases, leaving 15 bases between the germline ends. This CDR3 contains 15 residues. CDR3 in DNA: TGCAGCGTATTAGCGGCAGACCTAGCCAAAAACATTCAGTACTTC. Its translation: CSVLAADLAKNIQYF.

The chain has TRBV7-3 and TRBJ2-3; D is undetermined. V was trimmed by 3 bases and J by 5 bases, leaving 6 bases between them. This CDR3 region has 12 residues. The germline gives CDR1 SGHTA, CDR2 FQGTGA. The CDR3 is CASSFSRDTQYF. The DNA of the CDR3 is TGTGCCAGCAGCTTCTCGCGAGATACGCAGTATTTT.

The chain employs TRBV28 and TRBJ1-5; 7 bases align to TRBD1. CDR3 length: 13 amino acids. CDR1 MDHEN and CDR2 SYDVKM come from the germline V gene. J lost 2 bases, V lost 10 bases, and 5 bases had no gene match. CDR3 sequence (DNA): TGTGCCACCCGGACAGGCGGCAATCAGCCCCAGCATTTT. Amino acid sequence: CATRTGGNQPQHF.

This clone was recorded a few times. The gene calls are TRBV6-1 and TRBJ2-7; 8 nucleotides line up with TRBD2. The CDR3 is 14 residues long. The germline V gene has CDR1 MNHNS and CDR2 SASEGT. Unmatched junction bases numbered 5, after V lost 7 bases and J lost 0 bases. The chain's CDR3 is CASIRGGLSYEQYF. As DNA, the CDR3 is TGTGCCAGCATCCGCGGGGGGCTCTCCTACGAGCAGTACTTC.

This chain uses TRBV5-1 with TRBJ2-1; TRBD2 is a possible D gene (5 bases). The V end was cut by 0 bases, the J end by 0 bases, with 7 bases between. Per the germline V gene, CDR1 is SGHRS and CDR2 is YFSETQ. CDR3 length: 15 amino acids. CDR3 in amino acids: CASSLEAASYNEQFF. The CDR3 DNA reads TGCGCCAGCAGCTTGGAAGCGGCCTCCTACAATGAGCAGTTCTTC.

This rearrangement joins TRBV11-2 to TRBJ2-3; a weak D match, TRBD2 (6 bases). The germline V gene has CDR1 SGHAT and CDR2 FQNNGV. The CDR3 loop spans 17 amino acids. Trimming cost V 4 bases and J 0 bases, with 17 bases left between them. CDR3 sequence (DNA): TGTGCCAGCAGCTCCCCGGGACTGGGCTTTAGCACAGATACGCAGTATTTT. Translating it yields CASSSPGLGFSTDTQYF.

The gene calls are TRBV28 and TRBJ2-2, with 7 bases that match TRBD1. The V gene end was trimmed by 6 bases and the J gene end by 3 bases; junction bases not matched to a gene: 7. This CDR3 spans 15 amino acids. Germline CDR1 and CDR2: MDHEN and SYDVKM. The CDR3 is CASSSGTDYTGELFF. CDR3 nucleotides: TGTGCCAGCAGCTCCGGGACAGATTACACCGGGGAGCTGTTTTTT.

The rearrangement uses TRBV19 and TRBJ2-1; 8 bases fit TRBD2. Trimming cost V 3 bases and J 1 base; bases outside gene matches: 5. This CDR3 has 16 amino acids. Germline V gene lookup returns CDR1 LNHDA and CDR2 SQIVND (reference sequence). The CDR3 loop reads CASSIRTSGSYNEQFF. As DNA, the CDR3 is TGTGCCAGTAGTATCCGCACTAGCGGATCCTACAATGAGCAGTTCTTC.

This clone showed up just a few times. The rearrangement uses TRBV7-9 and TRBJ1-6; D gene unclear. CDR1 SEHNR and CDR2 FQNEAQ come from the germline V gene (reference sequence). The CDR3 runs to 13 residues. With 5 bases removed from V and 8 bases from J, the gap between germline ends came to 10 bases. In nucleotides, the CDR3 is TGTGCCAGCAGCCTTATGGGCGATTCACCCCTCCACTTT. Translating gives CASSLMGDSPLHF.

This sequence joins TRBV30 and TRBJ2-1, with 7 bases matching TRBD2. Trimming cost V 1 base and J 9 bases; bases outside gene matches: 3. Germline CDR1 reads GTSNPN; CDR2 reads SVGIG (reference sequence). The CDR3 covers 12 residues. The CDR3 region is CAWSARLAEQFF. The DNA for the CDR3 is TGTGCCTGGAGTGCGAGACTAGCTGAGCAGTTCTTC. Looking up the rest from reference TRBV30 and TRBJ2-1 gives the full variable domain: SQTIHQWPATLVQPVGSPLSLECTVEGTSNPNLYWYRQAAGRGLQLLFYSVGIGQISSEVPQNLSASRPQDRQFILSSKKLLLSDSGFYLCAWSARLAEQFFGPGTRLTVL.

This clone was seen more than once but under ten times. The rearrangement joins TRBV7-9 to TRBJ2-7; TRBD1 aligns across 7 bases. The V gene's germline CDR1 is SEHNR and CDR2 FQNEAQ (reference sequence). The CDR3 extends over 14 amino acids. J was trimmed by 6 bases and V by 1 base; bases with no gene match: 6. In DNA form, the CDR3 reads TGTGCCAGCAGCTTAGGGCAGGGGGTCGGCGAGCAGTACTTC. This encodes CASSLGQGVGEQYF.

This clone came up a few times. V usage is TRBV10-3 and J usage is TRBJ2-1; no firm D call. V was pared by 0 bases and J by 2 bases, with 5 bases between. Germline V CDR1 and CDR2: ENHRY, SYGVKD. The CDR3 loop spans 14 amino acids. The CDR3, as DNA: TGTGCCATCAGTGAGTCTCCTGCCTACAATGAGCAGTTCTTC. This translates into CAISESPAYNEQFF.

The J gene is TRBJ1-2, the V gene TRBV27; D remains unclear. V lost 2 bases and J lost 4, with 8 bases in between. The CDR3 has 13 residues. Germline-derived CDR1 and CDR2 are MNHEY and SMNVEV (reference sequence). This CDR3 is CASSLMAGYGYTF. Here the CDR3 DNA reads TGTGCCAGCAGTTTAATGGCGGGCTATGGCTACACCTTC.

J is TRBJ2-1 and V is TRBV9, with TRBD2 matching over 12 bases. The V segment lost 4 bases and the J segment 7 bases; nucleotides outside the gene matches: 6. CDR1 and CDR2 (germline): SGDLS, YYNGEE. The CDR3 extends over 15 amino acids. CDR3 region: CASSTRLAGVNEQFF. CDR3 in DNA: TGTGCCAGCAGCACTCGACTAGCGGGAGTTAATGAGCAGTTCTTC.

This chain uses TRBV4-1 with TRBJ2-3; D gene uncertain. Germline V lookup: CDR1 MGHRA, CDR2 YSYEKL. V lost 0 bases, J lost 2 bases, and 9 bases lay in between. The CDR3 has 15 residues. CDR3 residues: CASSQDGQNTDTQYF. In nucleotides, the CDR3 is TGCGCCAGCAGCCAAGATGGGCAGAACACAGATACGCAGTATTTT.